This T cell receptor (beta chain) appears in the sequencing data of a study of T cells in Graves' hyperthyroidism and ophthalmopathy. Study-level points and caveats: Also found in blood were most expanded thyroid clonotypes above 0.001.

The table lists this clonotype with many counts. Its specificity is unknown. The CDR3 is made up of 15 amino acids. Germline V gene sequence: CDR1 MDHEN, CDR2 SYDVKM. The V gene lost 2 bases and the J gene lost 8 bases, with 16 bases spanning the gap. Absent ophthalmopathy progression within 18 months defined stable Graves' hyperthyroidism. The authors obtained PBMCs from over 8.5 ml of fresh peripheral blood. The TCR beta CDR3 regions underwent amplification using RNA transcripts as the source. The primer set for the first-round RT-PCR of the TCR CDR3 was HTBI. A single record per CDR3 protein comes from TCRdb applying MiXCR to the multiplex PCR reads. Counted here are about 290,000 distinct CDR3 sequences, roughly 13% occurring once; the ten biggest clones make up 7.9%.

This chain joins TRBV28 and TRBJ1-3, with a weak D call TRBD1 (5 bases). What was sequenced was blood. The clonotype was recovered from a woman aged 40-49 years with Graves' hyperthyroidism. Here the CDR3 DNA reads TGTGCCAGCAGTTTACGCGGGACGGGGGGACACACCATATATTTT. Residues: CASSLRGTGGHTIYF.